This note documents a single T cell receptor beta chain sequence. The data derive from a study of shared T cell receptors in the human thymus. Clones were read by immunoSEQ multiplex PCR, and TCRdb kept only the in-frame ones, dropping some. The table includes about 660,000 clones, over 75% detected once. This CDR3 is built from 18 residues. CDR1 is LNHNV and CDR2 is YYDKDF in the germline V gene (reference sequence). Trimming stripped 0 bases from V and 1 base from J, with 16 bases between. These same records also appear under a second study, on human thymus T cells. From that paper: Those donating were healthy Finnish infants in corrective surgery for congenital heart defects. There appeared to be biased usage of V and J genes in thymic and blood repertoires.

The chain carries TRBV15 and TRBJ1-5, with a possible D match to TRBD1 (6 bases). Sequencing was carried out using thymocytes. The clonotype comes from a boy less than two years old with a congenital heart defect. The CDR3 bases are TGTGCCACCAGCAGAGATGGGCGACAGGCGAGAAGCAATCAGCCCCAGCATTTT. Protein: CATSRDGRQARSNQPQHF.